The 26 T cell receptor beta chains reported below all come from one sample, sequenced in a study of T-cell reconstitution after alpha-beta-depleted transplantation in children. Construction of the TCRbeta library involved unique molecular identifiers. TCRdb re-called the PCR reads with MiXCR, one entry per CDR3 protein. The sample gives 400,000 to 500,000 distinct CDR3 sequences, about a tenth of which show up once; 4.5% to 7% is in the top ten. The sequencing used PBMCs from the stem cell graft donor, collected from the stem cell graft. These receptors originate from a human donor who donated a stem cell graft to a child with acute myeloid leukemia.

This clonotype was seen a handful of times. The V gene is TRBV29-1, the J gene TRBJ1-2; TRBD1 is a possible D gene (5 bases). The length of the CDR3 is 13 residues. The V gene lost 7 bases and the J gene lost 2 bases, with 14 bases spanning the gap. Germline CDR1 SQVTM, CDR2 ANQGSEA. CDR3 loop: CSARGRANYGYTF. Here the CDR3 DNA reads TGCAGCGCACGGGGCAGGGCCAACTATGGCTACACCTTC.

The chain couples TRBV5-5 to TRBJ1-4, with D hard to call. V was trimmed by 4 bases and J by 2 bases, leaving 12 bases between them. From germline, CDR1 is SGHKS and CDR2 YYEKEE (reference sequence). The CDR3 is 15 residues long. The CDR3 sequence is CASSPGGMTNEKLFF. CDR3 bases: TGTGCCAGCAGCCCGGGCGGGATGACTAATGAAAAACTGTTTTTT.

This clonotype was detected a few times. The rearrangement joins TRBV29-1 to TRBJ2-2; 7 positions match TRBD2. The ends lost 4 bases at V and 6 bases at J; junction bases unmatched: 5. Germline V gives CDR1 SQVTM, CDR2 ANQGSEA. This CDR3 has 13 amino acids. The CDR3 DNA reads TGCAGCGTTGTGGAAACTAGCGCCGGGGAGCTGTTTTTT. Translation gives CSVVETSAGELFF.

The CDR3 coding sequence is TGTGCCAGCAGTTACTCCACTAGCGGCAACACAGATACGCAGTATTTT. It codes for CASSYSTSGNTDTQYF. This rearrangement joins TRBV6-5 to TRBJ2-3; 8 nucleotides agree with TRBD2. This CDR3 contains 16 residues. CDR1 and CDR2 from the germline V gene are MNHEY and SVGAGI. V lost 0 bases and J lost 2; bases outside the gene matches: 4.

This clonotype occurred a few times. The V gene is TRBV20-1, the J gene TRBJ1-1; D gene uncertain. V shed 3 bases and J shed 8 bases, with 16 bases lying between them. The CDR3 has 13 amino acids. Germline assignment: CDR1 DFQATT and CDR2 SNEGSKA (reference sequence). The CDR3, as DNA: TGCAGTGCTAGGGGCGGTTACCTGGGGGAAGCTTTCTTT. Encoded protein: CSARGGYLGEAFF.

The chain is built from TRBV3-1 and TRBJ1-1; D might be TRBD1 (6 bases). V lost 5 bases and J 0 bases, leaving 13 bases between the germline ends. Germline CDR1 reads LGHDT; CDR2 reads YNNKEL (reference sequence). The CDR3 sequence is 15 residues long. The CDR3 bases are TGTGCCAGCAGCAAGAGACAGGACCTGAACACTGAAGCTTTCTTT. Protein product: CASSKRQDLNTEAFF.

This clonotype turned up a few times. The chain links TRBV7-3 to TRBJ2-1, with D hard to call. The V end was cut by 5 bases, the J end by 9 bases, with 11 bases between. Germline assignment: CDR1 SGHTA and CDR2 FQGTGA. This CDR3 is built from 12 residues. This CDR3 reads CASSQTTGEQFF. The DNA of the CDR3 is TGTGCCAGCAGCCAGACGACTGGTGAGCAGTTCTTC.

The V and J genes are TRBV15 and TRBJ2-5; D may be TRBD1 or TRBD2 (5 bases each). Trimming took 0 bases from V and 5 from J, leaving 13 bases between them. Germline V gene sequence: CDR1 LNHNV, CDR2 YYDKDF (reference sequence). The CDR3 sequence is 15 residues long. The CDR3 loop is CATSRDGGAGETQYF. CDR3 nucleotides: TGTGCCACCAGCAGAGATGGGGGAGCAGGGGAGACCCAGTACTTC.

This clonotype occurred a few times. CDR3 sequence (DNA): TGTGCCAGCTCACCACTAGACGGGTACGAGCAGTACTTC. Amino acid sequence: CASSPLDGYEQYF. The V and J genes are TRBV18 and TRBJ2-7; no clear D. The V gene lost 1 base and the J gene lost 4 bases, with 8 bases spanning the gap. The CDR3 is 13 residues long. CDR1 and CDR2 from the germline V gene are KGHSH and LQKENI.

The chain has TRBV12-3 or TRBV12-4 and TRBJ2-2, with 9 bases lining up with TRBD1. This CDR3 contains 18 residues. V was clipped by 5 bases and J by 1 base; unmatched bases: 11. The CDR3: CASSARTGAFGNTGELFF. CDR3 nucleotides: TGTGCCAGCAGTGCACGGACAGGGGCTTTTGGGAACACCGGGGAGCTGTTTTTT.

Many counts were recorded for this clonotype. The chain has TRBV5-4 and TRBJ2-5; the match to TRBD2 covers 7 bases. The CDR3 has 14 amino acids. J was trimmed by 1 base and V by 2 bases; bases with no gene match: 2. CDR1 and CDR2 (germline): SGHNT, YYREEE (reference sequence). The CDR3 spells CASSFSGGQETQYF. The CDR3 bases are TGTGCCAGCAGCTTTTCGGGGGGCCAAGAGACCCAGTACTTC. The full variable domain, completed using reference TRBV5-4 and TRBJ2-5, is ETGVTQSPTHLIKTRGQQVTLRCSSQSGHNTVSWYQQALGQGPQFIFQYYREEENGRGNFPPRFSGLQFPNYSSELNVNALELDDSALYLCASSFSGGQETQYFGPGTRLLVL.

The chain combines TRBV20-1 with TRBJ2-5; D might be TRBD1 (6 bases). Trimming left V 6 bases short and J 4 bases short, with 15 bases between. The length of the CDR3 is 13 residues. CDR1 is DFQATT and CDR2 is SNEGSKA in the germline V gene (reference sequence). The CDR3 sequence: CSAPQQGGETQYF. DNA for the CDR3: TGCAGTGCGCCCCAACAGGGCGGAGAGACCCAGTACTTC.

The chain has TRBV7-9 and TRBJ2-5; D could derive from TRBD1 or TRBD2 (5 bases each). This CDR3 is built from 17 residues. CDR1 SEHNR and CDR2 FQNEAQ come from the germline V gene (reference sequence). V dropped 1 base and J dropped 1 base, with 16 bases sitting between them. CDR3 sequence reads: CASSLEGWDGLQETQYF. The CDR3, as DNA: TGTGCCAGCAGCTTAGAGGGCTGGGACGGTCTCCAAGAGACCCAGTACTTC.

This clonotype has more than one count but fewer than ten. The gene calls are TRBV2 and TRBJ1-3, with unresolved D. CDR3 length equals 12 residues. Trimming stripped 3 bases from V and 8 bases from J, with 8 bases between. In germline, CDR1 is SNHLY, CDR2 FYNNEI. The CDR3 spells CASSDTAYTIYF. CDR3 DNA: TGTGCCAGCAGTGATACGGCGTACACCATATATTTT.

The chain carries TRBV27 and TRBJ1-4; 10 bases line up with TRBD1. The V and J ends lost 5 bases and 6 bases, in that order; junction bases with no gene match: 15. CDR3 length equals 18 residues. From germline, CDR1 is MNHEY and CDR2 SMNVEV (reference sequence). DNA of the CDR3: TGTGCCAGCAGTCCCTTCCAGGGAATCGGGACAGGGGATGAAAAACTGTTTTTT. It specifies CASSPFQGIGTGDEKLFF.

This chain connects TRBV5-1 to TRBJ1-2; 8 bases fit TRBD1. This CDR3 has 13 residues. V was pared by 5 bases and J by 3 bases, with 3 bases of the junction left unmatched. Germline V lookup: CDR1 SGHRS, CDR2 YFSETQ. The DNA of the CDR3 is TGCGCCAGCAGATCAGGGGGCGACTATGGCTACACCTTC. Translated: CASRSGGDYGYTF.

This clonotype has only a few counts. Germline is not matched at one junction end, which may reflect a read error. The chain is built from TRBV20-1 and TRBJ2-5; TRBD2 aligns across 9 bases. The CDR3 totals 11 residues. Germline values: CDR1 DFQATT, CDR2 SNEGSKA (reference sequence). The CDR3 sequence is CSAREVAGVAF. The CDR3 nucleotides are TGCAGTGCTAGAGAGGTAGCGGGAGTGGCCTTC.

This clonotype was found many times. The genes are TRBV29-1 and TRBJ2-6, with a tentative D call TRBD1 (6 bases). The ends were cut back, 5 bases at V and 2 bases at J, with 10 bases in the middle. The germline CDR1 and CDR2 sequences are SQVTM and ANQGSEA. The CDR3 spans 14 residues. The CDR3 is CSVSPGAGANVLTF. The CDR3 DNA is TGCAGCGTTTCACCAGGGGCTGGGGCCAACGTCCTGACTTTC.

V is TRBV5-8 and J is TRBJ2-1, with 7 bases fitting TRBD1. The V gene end was trimmed by 4 bases and the J gene end by 9 bases; junction bases not matched to a gene: 10. The CDR3 covers 14 residues. The germline V gene has CDR1 SGHTS and CDR2 YDEGEE. The CDR3 DNA reads TGTGCCAGCAGCCCGGGACAGTTGGGTGGTGAGCAGTTCTTC. Translating gives CASSPGQLGGEQFF.

This sequence joins TRBV6-5 and TRBJ2-3; D may match TRBD1 or TRBD2 (6 bases each). V lost 0 bases and J lost 11, with 18 bases in between. The CDR3 spans 15 residues. Germline loops: CDR1 MNHEY, CDR2 SVGAGI. The CDR3 DNA is TGTGCCAGCAGTTACTCCAGGGGCGGGGTACTTGGGCAGTATTTT. Its translation: CASSYSRGGVLGQYF.

This clonotype was picked up a small number of times. The CDR3 here is CASSVVGTGSMNTEAFF. The CDR3 nucleotides read TGTGCCAGCAGCGTAGTGGGGACAGGCTCTATGAACACTGAAGCTTTCTTT. The chain carries TRBV9 and TRBJ1-1; 8 bases align to TRBD1. This CDR3 spans 17 amino acids. In germline, CDR1 is SGDLS, CDR2 YYNGEE. The V and J ends lost 0 bases and 0 bases, in that order; junction bases with no gene match: 7.

This clonotype has a count of ten or more. The chain has TRBV3-1 and TRBJ2-3, with D unclear. Trimming pared 4 bases from V and 4 bases from J, leaving 9 bases between. This CDR3 has 13 amino acids. The germline V gene has CDR1 LGHDT and CDR2 YNNKEL (reference sequence). CDR3 bases: TGTGCCAGCAGCCCTCTGCGTCCAGATACGCAGTATTTT. Protein product: CASSPLRPDTQYF.

Ten or more counts support this clonotype. This chain links TRBV20-1 with TRBJ2-1, with D possibly being TRBD2 (6 bases). CDR1 DFQATT and CDR2 SNEGSKA come from the germline V gene (reference sequence). This CDR3 comprises 14 residues. V dropped 6 bases and J dropped 6 bases, with 18 bases sitting between them. The chain's CDR3 is CSAEPGGSANEQFF. DNA for the CDR3: TGCAGTGCCGAACCCGGGGGTTCGGCCAATGAGCAGTTCTTC.

The J gene is TRBJ2-3, the V gene TRBV9; 9 positions agree with TRBD1. This CDR3 comprises 15 residues. V shed 3 bases, J shed 3 bases, and the junction held 5 bases outside the gene matches. Germline lookup yields CDR1 SGDLS and CDR2 YYNGEE. CDR3: CASSADRGRTDTQYF. CDR3 bases: TGTGCCAGCAGCGCAGACAGGGGGAGGACAGATACGCAGTATTTT.

This clonotype has only a few counts. The V call is TRBV20-1, the J call TRBJ2-7, with 8 bases that match TRBD1. The J segment lost 2 bases and the V segment lost 3 bases, leaving 6 bases of the junction unmatched. Looked up from germline, CDR1 is DFQATT and CDR2 is SNEGSKA (reference sequence). This CDR3 contains 14 residues. The CDR3 here is CSARPGTGTYEQYF. The CDR3 DNA reads as TGCAGTGCTAGGCCTGGGACAGGCACCTACGAGCAGTACTTC.

Ten or more counts support this clonotype. The chain couples TRBV20-1 to TRBJ1-2, with TRBD1 as a possible D gene (5 bases). CDR1 is DFQATT and CDR2 is SNEGSKA in the germline V gene (reference sequence). V was cut by 3 bases and J by 6 bases, with 17 bases left in between. The CDR3 contains 14 residues. The CDR3, as DNA: TGCAGTGCTAGGATGCGATCACCAGGGAATGGCTACACCTTC. Its translation: CSARMRSPGNGYTF.